These 25 T cell receptor beta chains were all obtained from the same sample, sequenced in a study of OX40 agonist ivuxolimab in advanced cancers. TCRdb keeps only in-frame clones here, not all; method: immunoSEQ multiplex PCR. The sample lists more than 25,000 clones, around 81% seen once, with 26% in the top ten. Sequences were derived from CD4+ or CD8+ T cells sorted from blood, sampled in a trial of the OX40 agonist ivuxolimab. The receptors come from an adult with an advanced solid tumor such as melanoma, head and neck, liver or kidney cancer.

V usage is TRBV7-8 and J usage is TRBJ1-6, with D possibly being TRBD1 (5 bases). The CDR3 covers 15 residues. Per the germline V gene, CDR1 is SGHVS and CDR2 is FQNEAQ. V dropped 5 bases and J dropped 3 bases, with 11 bases sitting between them. In nucleotides, the CDR3 is TGTGCCAGCAGCACGGGACTCCTCTATAATTCACCCCTCCACTTT. Translated: CASSTGLLYNSPLHF.

The rearrangement links TRBV7-2 to TRBJ1-1, with a weak D call TRBD1 (6 bases). Germline loops: CDR1 SGHTA, CDR2 FQGNSA. V was trimmed by 5 bases and J by 5 bases, leaving 12 bases between them. The CDR3 sequence is 13 residues long. CDR3 in amino acids: CASSGWGLTEAFF. In nucleotides, the CDR3 is TGTGCCAGCAGCGGATGGGGGCTGACTGAAGCTTTCTTT.

The chain joins TRBV27 to TRBJ2-7; weak D call: TRBD2 (6 bases). CDR1 is MNHEY, CDR2 SMNVEV, per germline (reference sequence). This CDR3 has 13 amino acids. The V end lost 0 bases, the J end lost 4 bases, and 7 bases lay between the germline ends. The chain's CDR3 is CASSLSAGYEQYF. For the CDR3, the DNA is TGTGCCAGCAGTTTATCAGCGGGTTACGAGCAGTACTTC.

This sequence joins TRBV6-5 and TRBJ2-1; 9 positions match TRBD2. The CDR3 is 15 residues long. CDR1 MNHEY and CDR2 SVGAGI come from the germline V gene. With 4 bases clipped from V and 4 bases from J, the junction kept 5 bases outside the gene matches. CDR3 DNA: TGTGCCAGCAGTTCGACTAGCGGACCTTACAATGAGCAGTTCTTC. Translating it yields CASSSTSGPYNEQFF.

The rearrangement joins TRBV6-1 to TRBJ1-2; 8 positions match TRBD1. Germline V gives CDR1 MNHNS, CDR2 SASEGT. Trimming removed 6 bases from V and 4 bases from J; junction bases left unmatched: 10. CDR3 length: 15 residues. Here the CDR3 reads CASRDSQGASYGYTF. CDR3 DNA sequence: TGTGCCAGCAGGGACTCCCAGGGGGCGAGCTATGGCTACACCTTC.

This clone showed up just once. The chain recombines TRBV19 with TRBJ2-2; no definite D call. The CDR3 has 14 residues. Trimming removed 1 base from V and 7 bases from J, with 10 bases in between. The germline gives CDR1 LNHDA, CDR2 SQIVND (reference sequence). CDR3 residues: CASSIVDGYGELFF. CDR3 DNA sequence: TGTGCCAGTAGTATAGTCGACGGCTACGGGGAGCTGTTTTTT.

The V and J genes are TRBV15 and TRBJ2-7, with 8 bases lining up with TRBD1. Germline CDR1 LNHNV, CDR2 YYDKDF (reference sequence). The CDR3 extends over 13 amino acids. V was clipped by 3 bases and J by 3 bases; unmatched bases: 1. The CDR3 loop is CATSSGQGYEQYF. CDR3 nucleotides: TGTGCCACCAGCAGTGGACAGGGCTACGAGCAGTACTTC.

The chain carries TRBV4-1 and TRBJ2-4; D uncertain. From germline, CDR1 is MGHRA and CDR2 YSYEKL. The CDR3 runs to 11 residues. V was trimmed by 1 base and J by 6 bases, leaving 1 base between them. The CDR3 coding sequence is TGCGCCAGCAGCCAAGTAAACATTCAGTACTTC. It specifies CASSQVNIQYF.

V gene TRBV2 combines with J gene TRBJ1-2; no clear D gene. Germline V gives CDR1 SNHLY, CDR2 FYNNEI. V lost 1 base to trimming and J lost 5 bases, with 14 bases between them. The CDR3 runs to 15 residues. CDR3 nucleotide sequence: TGTGCCAGCAGTGAAGAGGGCGGGAGGTGGTATGGCTACACCTTC. Translating gives CASSEEGGRWYGYTF. The variable domain in full, completed from reference TRBV2 and TRBJ1-2, reads EPEVTQTPSHQVTQMGQEVILRCVPISNHLYFYWYRQILGQKVEFLVSFYNNEISEKSEIFDDQFSVERPDGSNFTLKIRSTKLEDSAMYFCASSEEGGRWYGYTFGSGTRLTVV.

The J gene is TRBJ2-7, the V gene TRBV5-4; no reliable D call. CDR3 length equals 11 residues. CDR1 is SGHNT and CDR2 is YYREEE in the germline V gene (reference sequence). Trimming removed 4 bases from V and 1 base from J, with 3 bases in between. The CDR3 DNA follows: TGTGCCAGCAGCGATTCCTACGAGCAGTACTTC. This translates into CASSDSYEQYF. Variable domain in full (rest from reference TRBV5-4 and TRBJ2-7): ETGVTQSPTHLIKTRGQQVTLRCSSQSGHNTVSWYQQALGQGPQFIFQYYREEENGRGNFPPRFSGLQFPNYSSELNVNALELDDSALYLCASSDSYEQYFGPGTRLTVT.

This rearrangement joins TRBV7-9 to TRBJ2-1, with TRBD1 matching 7 bases. Germline V gene data show CDR1 as SEHNR and CDR2 as FQNEAQ (reference sequence). This CDR3 has 16 amino acids. The trim removed 1 base at V and 5 bases at J, leaving 8 bases unmatched. The CDR3 loop reads CASSLVRGQWDNEQFF. The CDR3 bases are TGTGCCAGCAGCTTAGTACGGGGACAGTGGGACAATGAGCAGTTCTTC.

As for this clone: The DNA is omitted, as the CDR3 cannot be located on it reliably, and the CDR3 follows TCRdb's listing. CDR3: CASSKGFGTGSVTEAFF. This chain links TRBV21-1 with TRBJ1-1. TRBV21-1 is a pseudogene. The CDR3 length is 17 residues, termini included.

The V gene is TRBV19, the J gene TRBJ2-7; TRBD2 matches 8 bases. CDR1 is LNHDA and CDR2 is SQIVND in the germline V gene (reference sequence). The CDR3 has 15 residues. V lost 6 bases to trimming and J lost 5 bases; unmatched junction nucleotides: 12. The CDR3 coding sequence is TGTGCCAGTAGCCCTAGGGTAGCGGGATGGAACGAGCAGTACTTC. Translating it yields CASSPRVAGWNEQYF.

CDR3 in amino acids: CASSLSSSYEQYF. CDR3 nucleotide sequence: TGCGCCAGCAGCTTAAGCTCCTCCTACGAGCAGTACTTC. V usage is TRBV5-1 and J usage is TRBJ2-7, with D hard to call. Trimming left V 2 bases short and J 0 bases short, with 6 bases between. CDR1 and CDR2 from the germline V gene are SGHRS and YFSETQ. The CDR3 contains 13 residues.

The sample holds one count of this clone. This chain joins TRBV6-6 and TRBJ2-5; perhaps TRBD2 as D (6 bases). The germline V and J ends were trimmed by 2 bases and 5 bases, with 12 bases remaining between them. Germline-derived CDR1 and CDR2 are MNHNY and SVGAGI (reference sequence). CDR3 length equals 14 residues. CDR3 bases: TGTGCCAGCAGTTACATGGGGCTAGCGGAGACCCAGTACTTC. Translated: CASSYMGLAETQYF.

The chain links TRBV6-1 to TRBJ2-5; the D is unclear. Germline CDR1 and CDR2: MNHNS and SASEGT. The CDR3 is 15 amino acids. Trimming cost V 8 bases and J 1 base, with 17 bases left between them. The CDR3: CASESHRTPQETQYF. For the CDR3, the DNA is TGTGCCAGCGAGAGTCACCGGACCCCCCAAGAGACCCAGTACTTC.

V and J are TRBV27 and TRBJ1-5, with TRBD1 matching 7 bases. V lost 6 bases to trimming and J lost 2 bases; unmatched junction nucleotides: 4. CDR1 is MNHEY, CDR2 SMNVEV, per germline (reference sequence). The CDR3 covers 14 residues. Here the CDR3 reads CASSFQGGNQPQHF. The DNA of the CDR3 is TGTGCCAGCAGCTTTCAGGGGGGCAATCAGCCCCAGCATTTT.

V usage is TRBV7-8 and J usage is TRBJ2-7; D is unclear. Germline CDR1 is SGHVS and CDR2 is FQNEAQ. This CDR3 has 13 amino acids. Trimming shortened V by 2 bases and J by 0 bases, and 5 bases separated the two germline ends. The DNA of the CDR3 is TGTGCCAGCAGCTTATCCGGCTCCTACGAGCAGTACTTC. Its translation: CASSLSGSYEQYF.

This clone was observed a handful of times. The chain recombines TRBV13 with TRBJ2-7; tentatively, D is TRBD1 or TRBD2 (7 bases each). V lost 5 bases and J lost 3, with 17 bases in between. The germline V gene has CDR1 PRHDT and CDR2 FYEKMQ (reference sequence). The CDR3 runs to 15 residues. This CDR3 is CASSLGGGGHYEQYF. CDR3 bases: TGTGCCAGCAGCCTGGGGGGAGGGGGCCACTACGAGCAGTACTTC.

The rearrangement joins TRBV4-2 to TRBJ2-2; D is uncertain. V lost 1 base, J lost 3 bases, and 3 bases lay in between. Germline V gene data show CDR1 as LGHNA and CDR2 as YNFKEQ. The CDR3 has 13 residues. CDR3 DNA sequence: TGTGCCAGCAGCCAAGGCCACACCGGGGAGCTGTTTTTT. Its translation is CASSQGHTGELFF.

The chain links TRBV6-5 to TRBJ1-1; D perhaps matches TRBD1 (6 bases). V was cut by 0 bases and J by 6 bases, with 14 bases left in between. The CDR3 length is 15 residues. Germline V gene sequence: CDR1 MNHEY, CDR2 SVGAGI. CDR3 sequence (DNA): TGTGCCAGCAGTTACTCGGGGGCCGGGTGGGCTGAAGCTTTCTTT. This codes for CASSYSGAGWAEAFF.

This clone is a singleton in its sample. The chain has TRBV30 and TRBJ2-7, with a weak D call TRBD2 (6 bases). CDR1 and CDR2 from the germline V gene are GTSNPN and SVGIG (reference sequence). Trimming removed 2 bases at V and 2 bases at J, with 10 bases between. This CDR3 spans 13 amino acids. CDR3 nucleotide sequence: TGTGCCTGGAGTATGGCGGGGCCCTACGAGCAGTACTTC. It encodes CAWSMAGPYEQYF.

The V gene is TRBV13, the J gene TRBJ2-7; TRBD2 matches 8 bases. V shed 5 bases and J 6 bases; nucleotides not matched to a gene: 12. This CDR3 is built from 15 residues. The germline V gene encodes CDR1 PRHDT and CDR2 FYEKMQ (reference sequence). The CDR3 DNA is TGTGCCAGCAGCCCACCAGCGGGAGAACTGGCCGAGCAGTACTTC. Translated, it gives CASSPPAGELAEQYF.

The chain links TRBV15 to TRBJ2-1, with D uncertain. V lost 0 bases to trimming and J lost 0 bases, with 9 bases between them. This CDR3 region has 16 residues. The germline V gene has CDR1 LNHNV and CDR2 YYDKDF (reference sequence). The CDR3 protein is CATSRDPSSSYNEQFF. CDR3 coding DNA: TGTGCCACCAGCAGAGATCCCAGTAGCTCCTACAATGAGCAGTTCTTC. Full variable domain (rest looked up from reference TRBV15 and TRBJ2-1): DAMVIQNPRYQVTQFGKPVTLSCSQTLNHNVMYWYQQKSSQAPKLLFHYYDKDFNNEADTPDNFQSRRPNTSFCFLDIRSPGLGDTAMYLCATSRDPSSSYNEQFFGPGTRLTVL.

The chain has TRBV5-1 and TRBJ2-3; TRBD2 aligns across 11 bases. The V gene end was trimmed by 4 bases and the J gene end by 4 bases; junction bases not matched to a gene: 5. The germline V gene encodes CDR1 SGHRS and CDR2 YFSETQ. The CDR3 covers 15 residues. CDR3 residues: CASSVASGGPDTQYF. The CDR3 nucleotides read TGCGCCAGCAGCGTGGCTAGCGGGGGGCCAGATACGCAGTATTTT.